These 8 T cell receptor beta chains originate from one sample sequenced in a study of blood T cells in healthy people across ages. It was with a sample-barcoded 5' primer and a J-beta primer mix that a second PCR of roughly 7 to 12 cycles was run. TCRdb used MiXCR to reprocess the 5' RACE reads, holding one entry per CDR3 protein. Seen here are 250,000 to 300,000 distinct CDR3 sequences, 25% to 30% observed once, and the top ten hold roughly 28%. Sequencing was done on a sample of blood. These TCRs come from a woman aged 70 to 79 in good health.

The J gene is TRBJ2-7, the V gene TRBV7-6, with D perhaps matching TRBD1 or TRBD2 (5 bases each). Trimming left V 0 bases short and J 7 bases short, with 10 bases between. Germline CDR1 reads SGHVS; CDR2 reads FNYEAQ. This CDR3 has 13 amino acids. CDR3: CASSLAVGTEQYF. The CDR3 DNA reads TGTGCCAGCAGCTTAGCGGTGGGGACGGAGCAGTACTTC.

In this sample, this clonotype turned up many times. The chain combines TRBV6-2 or TRBV6-3 with TRBJ2-5; D possibly matches TRBD1 or TRBD2 (5 bases each). Germline V gene data show CDR1 as MNHEY and CDR2 as SVGEGT. The CDR3 consists of 14 residues. Trimming took off 4 bases at V and 6 bases at J, with 15 bases between the two ends. The CDR3 bases are TGTGCCAGCAGTTCCCGGGGCGACAAGAAGACCCAGTACTTC. This sequence encodes CASSSRGDKKTQYF.

Written as DNA, the CDR3 is TGCAGTGCTAGAGATTTAACCGCCTTGGGCGTTCAAGAGACCCAGTACTTC. Its protein product is CSARDLTALGVQETQYF. The chain uses TRBV20-1 and TRBJ2-5; D unresolved. V shed 0 bases and J shed 2 bases, with 19 bases lying between them. CDR1 DFQATT and CDR2 SNEGSKA come from the germline V gene (reference sequence). This CDR3 is built from 17 residues.

The V and J genes are TRBV11-1 and TRBJ1-4; D might be TRBD1 (5 bases). V lost 1 base and J lost 4, with 25 bases in between. Germline V CDR1 and CDR2: SGHAT, FQDESV (reference sequence). This CDR3 region has 20 residues. CDR3: CASSLEGDIFQAPLNEKLFF. CDR3 DNA sequence: TGTGCCAGCAGCTTAGAAGGGGATATTTTTCAGGCCCCCCTTAATGAAAAACTGTTTTTT.

This clonotype was seen more than once but under ten times. The genes are TRBV7-2 and TRBJ2-5; TRBD1 agrees at 7 bases. V gave up 5 bases and J gave up 5 bases; unmatched junction bases: 14. CDR3 length: 16 amino acids. Per the germline V gene, CDR1 is SGHTA and CDR2 is FQGNSA. The CDR3 sequence: CASSLVPTGIGETQYF. CDR3 in DNA: TGTGCCAGCAGCCTAGTCCCGACAGGGATAGGGGAGACCCAGTACTTC.

With regard to this clonotype: Germline is not matched at one junction end, which may reflect a read error. The chain carries TRBV3-1 and TRBJ2-5, with a possible D match to TRBD1 (5 bases). The CDR3 spans 13 residues. The V gene's germline CDR1 is LGHDT and CDR2 YNNKEL (reference sequence). The CDR3 region has the DNA TGCGCCAGCTCCAGGGCCCTACAAGAGACCCAGTACTTC. It specifies CASSRALQETQYF.

This clonotype appeared many times. V usage is TRBV7-9 and J usage is TRBJ2-5, with 10 bases aligning to TRBD1. The CDR3 loop spans 17 amino acids. V was pared by 5 bases and J by 4 bases, with 13 bases of the junction left unmatched. Germline loops: CDR1 SEHNR, CDR2 FQNEAQ (reference sequence). CDR3 DNA: TGTGCCAGCAGCCAGGAACTTCGGACAGGGGGTGTAGAGACCCAGTACTTC. As protein: CASSQELRTGGVETQYF.

The CDR3 sequence is CASTNGQGNIAFTEAFF. The CDR3 coding sequence is TGTGCCAGCACCAACGGTCAGGGTAATATCGCCTTCACTGAAGCTTTCTTT. This rearrangement joins TRBV6-1 to TRBJ1-1; tentatively, D is TRBD1 (5 bases). The CDR3 is made up of 17 amino acids. Germline assignment: CDR1 MNHNS and CDR2 SASEGT. Trimming took off 7 bases at V and 4 bases at J, with 25 bases between the two ends.